The clone carrying this TCR beta chain was counted once. Its specificity is not known. Germline CDR1 and CDR2: SGHDT and YYEEEE. Trimming took 0 bases from V and 4 from J, leaving 6 bases between them. The length of the CDR3 is 13 residues. This sample is drawn from a study of T cell responses to AZD1222 COVID-19 vaccine. Study summary: Analyses pooled second doses at about 4 or about 12 weeks. Broader study findings: Spike-wide coverage was observed for vaccine-associated CD4 TCRs, with dominant responses at 160-218 and 743-854. Vaccination with two AZD1222 doses was followed by a rise in Spike-specific TCR breadth and depth.

This table comes from immunoSEQ multiplex PCR, and its TCRdb copy is limited to in-frame clones, with some not included. Of about 34,000 clones listed, 85% to 90% were seen once; the top ten hold about 7%. This chain joins TRBV5-6 and TRBJ2-3; D is unclear. The starting material was peripheral blood, obtained on day 0 of AZD1222 vaccination. This TCR came from an adult in good health. The CDR3 loop reads CASSLGSPDTQYF. CDR3 nucleotides: TGTGCCAGCAGCTTGGGTTCCCCAGATACGCAGTATTTT.